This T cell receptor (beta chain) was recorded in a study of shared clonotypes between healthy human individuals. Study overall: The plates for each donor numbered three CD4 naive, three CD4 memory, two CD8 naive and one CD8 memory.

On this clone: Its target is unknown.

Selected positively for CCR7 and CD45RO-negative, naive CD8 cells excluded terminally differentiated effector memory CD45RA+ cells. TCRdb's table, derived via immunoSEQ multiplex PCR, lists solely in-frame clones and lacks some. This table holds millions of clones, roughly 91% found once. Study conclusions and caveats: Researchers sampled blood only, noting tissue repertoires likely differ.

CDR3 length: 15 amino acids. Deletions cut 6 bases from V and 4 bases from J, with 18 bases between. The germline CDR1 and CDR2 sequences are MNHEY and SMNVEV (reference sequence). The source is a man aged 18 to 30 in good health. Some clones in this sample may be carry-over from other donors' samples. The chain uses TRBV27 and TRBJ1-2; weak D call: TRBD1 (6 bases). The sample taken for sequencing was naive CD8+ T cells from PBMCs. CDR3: CASRYSVNRAYGYTF. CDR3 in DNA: TGTGCCAGCAGATACAGCGTTAACAGGGCCTATGGCTACACCTTC.